The 13 T cell receptor beta chains below all came from one sample that was sequenced in a study of regulatory T cells in long-lasting Graves disease (dated by TCRdb to 2020 to 2022). Library prep was done by multiplex PCR. Sequencing relied on an Illumina HiSeq 4000. CDR3 regions were amplified by Arm-PCR with iRepertoire HTBI primers to construct TCR beta libraries. TCRdb itself trimmed the public reads at Q25 with fastp, ran MiXCR and retained productive beta chains. CDR3 protein sequences are deduplicated, and each keeps its most common genes and DNA. This sample holds around 460,000 distinct CDR3 sequences; less than 25% were observed only once. The biggest ten clones account for roughly 14% of the sample. The time point label here, explained by the study, means: persistent/refractory GD, antithyroid drugs over 5 years with positive TRAb. RNA was extracted from PBMCs in TRIzol for both TCR sequencing and RNA sequencing.

The source material was peripheral blood mononuclear cells (PBMCs), sampled when the disease was refractory, from a patient treated with antithyroid drugs. All receptors come from a female donor with Graves disease.

This clonotype has only a few counts. The chain employs TRBV30 and TRBJ1-6; D remains unclear. CDR1 is GTSNPN, CDR2 SVGIG, per germline (reference sequence). V lost 0 bases and J lost 7, with 13 bases in between. The CDR3 runs to 15 residues. CDR3 in DNA: TGTGCCTGGAGTGTACAAGAGGGTGGCAATTCACCCCTCCACTTT. Its translation is CAWSVQEGGNSPLHF.

V and J are TRBV5-1 and TRBJ2-1, with D tentatively TRBD2 (7 bases). The germline gives CDR1 SGHRS, CDR2 YFSETQ. The CDR3 runs 14 residues. Trimming left V 7 bases short and J 7 bases short, with 18 bases between. The CDR3 region has the DNA TGCGCCAGCCTCGAGGGGGGGAATAAGAATGAGCAGTTCTTC. Protein product: CASLEGGNKNEQFF.

This clonotype turned up a few times. The chain recombines TRBV12-3 or TRBV12-4 with TRBJ2-1; TRBD1 matches at 7 bases. V trimming: 4 bases; J trimming: 0 bases; junction bases outside the gene matches: 6. This CDR3 comprises 16 residues. The CDR3, as DNA: TGTGCCAGCAGTTGGGGACAGCCGAGCTCCTACAATGAGCAGTTCTTC. Translating it yields CASSWGQPSSYNEQFF.

The CDR3 spells CASRDRGSGYTF. In DNA, the CDR3 is TGCGCCAGCAGAGACAGGGGATCTGGCTACACCTTC. The rearrangement uses TRBV4-1 and TRBJ1-2, with 8 bases matching TRBD1. This CDR3 spans 12 amino acids. Germline V lookup: CDR1 MGHRA, CDR2 YSYEKL. J was trimmed by 7 bases and V by 6 bases; bases with no gene match: 4.

The rearrangement uses TRBV18 and TRBJ1-1, with unresolved D. The ends were cut back, 2 bases at V and 6 bases at J, with 13 bases in the middle. CDR1 is KGHSH, CDR2 LQKENI, per germline. The CDR3 is 14 amino acids. This CDR3 is CASSPGSPWAEAFF. CDR3 bases: TGTGCCAGCTCACCAGGATCCCCCTGGGCTGAAGCTTTCTTT.

Turning to this clonotype: A much bigger clone sits one base away, suggesting this may be a read error. The J gene is TRBJ1-1, the V gene TRBV30, with D unclear. With 0 bases removed from V and 5 bases from J, the gap between germline ends came to 4 bases. Per germline, CDR1 GTSNPN and CDR2 SVGIG (reference sequence). The CDR3 contains 11 residues. CDR3 in amino acids: CAWSVETEAFF. CDR3 DNA sequence: TGTGCCTGGAGTGTAGAAACTGAAGCTTTCTTT.

This clonotype was counted a few times. The chain combines TRBV7-9 with TRBJ2-5; a weak D match, TRBD1 (5 bases). Looked up from germline, CDR1 is SEHNR and CDR2 is FQNEAQ (reference sequence). V was shortened by 3 bases and J by 4 bases, with 9 bases between the two germline ends. The CDR3 spans 13 residues. The CDR3 DNA follows: TGTGCCAGCAGCTTTCCTAGGGGAGAGACCCAGTACTTC. Protein product: CASSFPRGETQYF.

This clonotype has just one count. A much larger clone lies one base from this, so it may be a read error. DNA of the CDR3: TGTGCCAGCGCTCCCCGAGGGGGGAGGACTGAAGCTTTCTTT. The encoded protein is CASAPRGGRTEAFF. The chain joins TRBV12-3 or TRBV12-4 to TRBJ1-1, with D possibly TRBD1 on 6 matching bases. The CDR3 covers 14 residues. Deletions cut 8 bases from V and 5 bases from J, with 18 bases between.

The J gene is TRBJ1-1, the V gene TRBV30; no reliable D call. The CDR3 length is 13 residues. V gave up 2 bases and J gave up 0 bases, with 7 bases separating them. Germline-derived CDR1 and CDR2 are GTSNPN and SVGIG (reference sequence). CDR3 residues: CAWSRQMNTEAFF. The CDR3 DNA reads TGTGCCTGGAGTCGTCAGATGAACACTGAAGCTTTCTTT.

The rearrangement links TRBV5-1 to TRBJ2-6; 8 bases fit TRBD1. Germline assignment: CDR1 SGHRS and CDR2 YFSETQ. The CDR3 runs to 17 residues. The V gene end was trimmed by 4 bases and the J gene end by 1 base; junction bases not matched to a gene: 7. The CDR3 nucleotides read TGCGCCAGCAGCACTGGACAGGGAGCATCTGGGGCCAACGTCCTGACTTTC. Translating gives CASSTGQGASGANVLTF.

Comments on this clonotype: This may come from a read error, since a much larger clone is one base off. The genes are TRBV28 and TRBJ1-4, with 10 bases identical to TRBD1. V trimming: 4 bases; J trimming: 8 bases; junction bases outside the gene matches: 7. The CDR3 consists of 15 residues. Germline values: CDR1 MDHEN, CDR2 SYDVKM. CDR3 region: CASSSGTGVWEKLFF. CDR3 DNA: TGTGCCAGCAGTTCCGGGACAGGGGTTTGGGAAAAACTGTTTTTT.

This clonotype showed up just a few times. The gene calls are TRBV6-1 and TRBJ2-7, with a weak D call TRBD1 (6 bases). The CDR3 covers 14 residues. The germline CDR1 and CDR2 sequences are MNHNS and SASEGT. The V end was cut by 6 bases, the J end by 3 bases, with 15 bases between. The CDR3 DNA follows: TGTGCCAGCAGGAGGGGGACACCACTCTACGAGCAGTACTTC. Amino acids: CASRRGTPLYEQYF.

This clonotype occurred a few times. The chain recombines TRBV5-1 with TRBJ2-7; D is undetermined. V was cut by 1 base and J by 6 bases, with 8 bases left in between. The CDR3 has 12 residues. The germline gives CDR1 SGHRS, CDR2 YFSETQ. The chain's CDR3 is CASSLSLLEQYF. The CDR3 region has the DNA TGCGCCAGCAGCTTGTCTCTTCTCGAGCAGTACTTC.